These 30 T cell receptor beta chains share one sample of origin, sequenced in a study of blood T cell repertoires in COVID-19. Here immunoSEQ multiplex PCR was the method, and the copy in TCRdb shows in-frame clones only, minus some. The data show about 440,000 clones, around 90% seen once. Sequencing used PBMCs or T cells enriched from blood (not recorded which). The receptors here all came from a woman between 18 and 29 years old with acute COVID-19.

The chain links TRBV21-1 to TRBJ1-5; the listed D gene, TRBD1, was not tested against the DNA. TRBV21-1 is listed as a pseudogene. The CDR3 totals 16 residues. CDR3 in DNA: TGTGCCAGCAGCATTGAGAAGTCGGACACCGATCAGCCCCAGCATTTT. Protein: CASSIEKSDTDQPQHF.

This chain uses TRBV20-1 with TRBJ1-5; 8 bases map to TRBD1. V was clipped by 3 bases and J by 3 bases; unmatched bases: 4. The CDR3 is made up of 14 amino acids. CDR1 is DFQATT and CDR2 is SNEGSKA in the germline V gene (reference sequence). The CDR3 sequence: CSASPGGYNQPQHF. The CDR3 DNA follows: TGCAGTGCTAGTCCAGGGGGCTACAATCAGCCCCAGCATTTT.

V and J are TRBV27 and TRBJ2-7; 8 positions agree with TRBD1. V trimming: 5 bases; J trimming: 5 bases; junction bases outside the gene matches: 5. Germline CDR1 and CDR2: MNHEY and SMNVEV (reference sequence). The CDR3 has 13 residues. This CDR3 reads CASSPDRAHEQYF. Written as DNA, the CDR3 is TGTGCCAGCAGTCCGGACAGGGCCCACGAGCAGTACTTC.

The chain has TRBV5-1 and TRBJ1-1; no reliable D call. Germline assignment: CDR1 SGHRS and CDR2 YFSETQ. The ends were cut back, 4 bases at V and 1 base at J, with 5 bases in the middle. The CDR3 has 12 residues. The CDR3 nucleotides are TGCGCCAGCAGCGGCGGGAACACTGAAGCTTTCTTT. As protein: CASSGGNTEAFF.

The chain joins TRBV10-3 to TRBJ1-2; 7 nucleotides align to TRBD1. The CDR3 sequence is 14 residues long. The V and J ends lost 0 bases and 8 bases, in that order; junction bases with no gene match: 6. CDR1 is ENHRY, CDR2 SYGVKD, per germline. The CDR3 sequence is CAISESPTGLGYTF. CDR3 nucleotide sequence: TGTGCCATCAGTGAGTCGCCGACAGGGCTCGGCTACACCTTC.

The V and J genes are TRBV29-1 and TRBJ2-1, with D perhaps matching TRBD1 (6 bases). CDR3 length equals 12 residues. Trimming removed 7 bases from V and 13 bases from J, with 20 bases in between. CDR1 SQVTM and CDR2 ANQGSEA come from the germline V gene. The CDR3 loop is CSETSDSADQFF. CDR3 coding DNA: TGCAGCGAGACATCGGACAGCGCCGACCAGTTCTTC.

The CDR3 region is CASSLSGTGNGYTF. As DNA, the CDR3 is TGTGCCAGCAGCCTCTCCGGGACAGGGAATGGCTACACCTTC. This chain joins TRBV3-1 (or the pseudogene TRBV3-2) and TRBJ1-2, with TRBD1 matching over 9 bases. This CDR3 has 14 residues. From germline, CDR1 is LGHDT and CDR2 YNNKEL (reference sequence). The V segment lost 4 bases and the J segment 6 bases; nucleotides outside the gene matches: 6.

This chain links TRBV5-1 with TRBJ2-1; 8 nucleotides match TRBD2. The CDR3 runs 17 residues. From germline, CDR1 is SGHRS and CDR2 YFSETQ. V lost 2 bases to trimming and J lost 4 bases; unmatched junction nucleotides: 11. CDR3 DNA: TGCGCCAGCAGCTTACGGACTAGCATGAGGGCATACAATGAGCAGTTCTTC. It encodes CASSLRTSMRAYNEQFF. The whole variable domain, filled in from reference TRBV5-1 and TRBJ2-1, reads KAGVTQTPRYLIKTRGQQVTLSCSPISGHRSVSWYQQTPGQGLQFLFEYFSETQRNKGNFPGRFSGRQFSNSRSEMNVSTLELGDSALYLCASSLRTSMRAYNEQFFGPGTRLTVL.

This chain connects TRBV5-1 to TRBJ1-2; 7 bases are shared with TRBD1. In germline, CDR1 is SGHRS, CDR2 YFSETQ. J gave up 2 bases and V 4 bases, and 11 bases lay outside the gene matches. CDR3 length: 16 amino acids. CDR3 protein: CASSRRGQDVNYGYTF. The CDR3 DNA reads TGCGCCAGCAGCCGAAGAGGACAGGACGTAAACTATGGCTACACCTTC.

This clone occurred once. CDR3 coding DNA: TGTGCCAGCACCGAAGGGGGGGCGACCTACGAGCAGTACTTC. It codes for CASTEGGATYEQYF. This rearrangement joins TRBV2 to TRBJ2-7, with D possibly TRBD2 on 7 matching bases. Germline lookup yields CDR1 SNHLY and CDR2 FYNNEI. V lost 7 bases and J lost 2, with 15 bases in between. This CDR3 is built from 14 residues.

The chain couples TRBV6-4 to TRBJ1-4; no clear D. Germline CDR1 and CDR2: MRHNA and SNTAGT. CDR3 size: 14 residues. Trimming removed 0 bases at V and 11 bases at J, with 13 bases between. DNA for the CDR3: TGTGCCAGCAGTGACTCCAGGTTCGGAAGCAAACTGTTTTTT. Translation: CASSDSRFGSKLFF.

The J gene is TRBJ1-5, the V gene TRBV10-3; TRBD1 is a possible D gene (5 bases). The germline gives CDR1 ENHRY, CDR2 SYGVKD. The CDR3 consists of 15 residues. Between the trimmed V and J ends, which lost 3 bases and 1 base, there was a span of 10 bases. The CDR3, as DNA: TGTGCCATCAGTGATAGTGGGGGGAGCAATCAGCCCCAGCATTTT. This codes for CAISDSGGSNQPQHF.

This sequence joins TRBV27 and TRBJ2-2, with 8 nucleotides matching TRBD2. The junction had 8 bases not matched to a gene; V was cut back by 7 bases and J by 1 base. CDR3 size: 16 residues. Germline V lookup: CDR1 MNHEY, CDR2 SMNVEV (reference sequence). The CDR3, as DNA: TGTGCCAGCAACTTCGGGGGGGCAGGGAACACCGGGGAGCTGTTTTTT. Translating it yields CASNFGGAGNTGELFF.

The chain joins TRBV6-1 to TRBJ1-4; no firm D call. The V gene lost 3 bases and the J gene lost 0 bases, with 5 bases spanning the gap. This CDR3 is 14 amino acids long. Germline assignment: CDR1 MNHNS and CDR2 SASEGT. CDR3 amino acids: CASSDYATNEKLFF. The DNA for the CDR3 is TGTGCCAGCAGTGATTATGCAACTAATGAAAAACTGTTTTTT.

The gene calls are TRBV5-4 and TRBJ2-7; 9 bases match TRBD1. The CDR3 has 15 residues. Germline loops: CDR1 SGHNT, CDR2 YYREEE (reference sequence). V gave up 0 bases and J gave up 5 bases; unmatched junction bases: 6. In nucleotides, the CDR3 is TGTGCCAGCAGCTTGGCCGGGACAGGGCTGCACGAGCAGTACTTC. Translation gives CASSLAGTGLHEQYF.

The chain employs TRBV30 and TRBJ1-2, with D unresolved. The CDR3 runs to 11 residues. Germline-derived CDR1 and CDR2 are GTSNPN and SVGIG (reference sequence). V lost 4 bases and J 1 base, leaving 4 bases between the germline ends. The CDR3: CAWKLNYGYTF. The DNA of the CDR3 is TGTGCCTGGAAGCTTAACTATGGCTACACCTTC.

The chain links TRBV27 to TRBJ1-1; 11 bases line up with TRBD1. The CDR3 runs to 15 residues. Per germline, CDR1 MNHEY and CDR2 SMNVEV (reference sequence). V gave up 7 bases and J gave up 1 base; unmatched junction bases: 5. Here the CDR3 DNA reads TGTGCCAGCAAGCCGGGACAGGGGGAGAACACTGAAGCTTTCTTT. Its translation is CASKPGQGENTEAFF.

This chain connects TRBV11-3 to TRBJ2-2; TRBD2 agrees at 8 bases. Trimming took 7 bases from V and 3 from J; bases not matched to a gene: 10. CDR1 is SGHNT and CDR2 is YENEEA in the germline V gene. The CDR3 sequence is 16 residues long. The CDR3 nucleotides read TGTGCCAGCACCCCGGGGGGGCGGACGGACACCGGGGAGCTGTTTTTT. Translating gives CASTPGGRTDTGELFF.

Here the CDR3 DNA reads TGTGCCAGCAGTTTAACAGGGTACGTCTATGGCTACACCTTC. Its protein is CASSLTGYVYGYTF. The rearrangement joins TRBV2 to TRBJ1-2, with D possibly matching TRBD1 (6 bases). CDR1 and CDR2 (germline): SNHLY, FYNNEI. V gave up 5 bases and J gave up 4 bases, with 14 bases separating them. The CDR3 extends over 14 amino acids.

The chain employs TRBV27 and TRBJ1-2; no clear D. CDR1 MNHEY and CDR2 SMNVEV come from the germline V gene (reference sequence). The CDR3 covers 15 residues. The V gene lost 6 bases and the J gene lost 1 base, with 15 bases spanning the gap. This CDR3 is CASRANYIHNYGYTF. In nucleotides, the CDR3 is TGTGCCAGCAGGGCGAACTATATCCATAACTATGGCTACACCTTC.

This chain joins TRBV25-1 and TRBJ1-6; D might be TRBD1 (6 bases). Germline V CDR1 and CDR2: MGHDK, SYGVNS. V gave up 4 bases and J gave up 9 bases, with 10 bases separating them. The CDR3 is 13 amino acids. CDR3 DNA sequence: TGTGCCAGCAGTGTACAGGGTGGTTCACCCCTCCACTTT. Translating gives CASSVQGGSPLHF.

The V gene is TRBV5-8, the J gene TRBJ1-5; 7 nucleotides match TRBD1. V lost 2 bases, J lost 2 bases, and 1 base stayed unmatched. The CDR3 is made up of 14 amino acids. Germline V CDR1 and CDR2: SGHTS, YDEGEE. DNA of the CDR3: TGTGCCAGCAGCTTCGGGACAGGCAATCAGCCCCAGCATTTT. This translates into CASSFGTGNQPQHF. Combining the CDR3 with reference TRBV5-8 and TRBJ1-5 gives the whole variable domain EAGVTQSPTHLIKTRGQQATLRCSPISGHTSVYWYQQALGLGLQFLLWYDEGEERNRGNFPPRFSGRQFPNYSSELNVNALELEDSALYLCASSFGTGNQPQHFGDGTRLSIL.

V is TRBV27 and J is TRBJ2-3, with 14 bases matching TRBD2. Germline trimming cut 4 bases from V and 4 bases from J; bases unmatched to any gene: 7. Germline CDR1 MNHEY, CDR2 SMNVEV (reference sequence). This CDR3 is 17 amino acids long. The CDR3 DNA follows: TGTGCCAGCAGTTCTAGACTAGCGGGAGGGTCTGCAGATACGCAGTATTTT. This codes for CASSSRLAGGSADTQYF.

This clone has a single count. J is TRBJ1-2 and V is TRBV12-3 or TRBV12-4; possibly TRBD1 for D (6 bases). This CDR3 has 13 amino acids. V dropped 7 bases and J dropped 4 bases, with 13 bases sitting between them. CDR3 nucleotide sequence: TGTGCCAGCACCCGGACAGATCGCTATGGCTACACCTTC. This codes for CASTRTDRYGYTF.

V and J are TRBV12-5 and TRBJ2-7, with TRBD2 identical over 11 bases. V shed 6 bases, J shed 2 bases, and the junction held 0 bases outside the gene matches. This CDR3 contains 13 residues. Germline V gene sequence: CDR1 LGHNT, CDR2 FRNRAP. The DNA for the CDR3 is TGTGCTAGTGGACTAGCGGGGGCCTACGAGCAGTACTTC. The encoded protein is CASGLAGAYEQYF.

The chain uses TRBV29-1 and TRBJ1-5; D possibly corresponds to TRBD1 (6 bases). CDR3 length equals 13 residues. Germline CDR1 is SQVTM and CDR2 is ANQGSEA. The V end lost 6 bases, the J end lost 6 bases, and 15 bases lay between the germline ends. The CDR3 is CSVLGGGGQPQHF. Here the CDR3 DNA reads TGCAGCGTGCTCGGGGGAGGGGGTCAGCCCCAGCATTTT. Supplemented by reference TRBV29-1 and TRBJ1-5, the full variable domain reads SAVISQKPSRDICQRGTSLTIQCQVDSQVTMMFWYRQQPGQSLTLIATANQGSEATYESGFVIDKFPISRPNLTFSTLTVSNMSPEDSSIYLCSVLGGGGQPQHFGDGTRLSIL.

J is TRBJ2-5 and V is TRBV2; 9 bases align to TRBD2. V shed 5 bases and J 1 base; nucleotides not matched to a gene: 14. CDR1 is SNHLY, CDR2 FYNNEI, per germline. This CDR3 is built from 18 residues. CDR3 nucleotides: TGTGCCAGCAGTTGGCCTAGCGGGGCCCCATACTTCCAAGAGACCCAGTACTTC. This codes for CASSWPSGAPYFQETQYF.

The CDR3 DNA reads TGTGCCAGCAGTGAATCTCGCCAGGTGACTGAGCAGTTCTTC. It specifies CASSESRQVTEQFF. The rearrangement uses TRBV25-1 and TRBJ2-1; D unclear. This CDR3 is 14 amino acids long. V gave up 1 base and J gave up 9 bases, with 13 bases separating them. Looked up from germline, CDR1 is MGHDK and CDR2 is SYGVNS.

CDR3 amino acids: CASSSGGGSYNEQFF. CDR3 DNA: TGTGCCAGCAGCTCTGGGGGGGGTTCCTACAATGAGCAGTTCTTC. The V and J genes are TRBV7-6 and TRBJ2-1; TRBD2 agrees at 7 bases. Trimming at V came to 4 bases and at J to 1 base, leaving 4 bases not matched to a gene. The CDR3 extends over 15 amino acids. The germline CDR1 and CDR2 sequences are SGHVS and FNYEAQ.

This clone came up a few times. The V call is TRBV19, the J call TRBJ1-5, with 7 bases fitting TRBD1. CDR1 LNHDA and CDR2 SQIVND come from the germline V gene (reference sequence). Trimming took 7 bases from V and 3 from J; bases not matched to a gene: 9. This CDR3 is built from 15 residues. CDR3 amino acids: CASNTGAGINQPQHF. The DNA of the CDR3 is TGTGCCAGTAACACAGGGGCAGGGATCAATCAGCCCCAGCATTTT.